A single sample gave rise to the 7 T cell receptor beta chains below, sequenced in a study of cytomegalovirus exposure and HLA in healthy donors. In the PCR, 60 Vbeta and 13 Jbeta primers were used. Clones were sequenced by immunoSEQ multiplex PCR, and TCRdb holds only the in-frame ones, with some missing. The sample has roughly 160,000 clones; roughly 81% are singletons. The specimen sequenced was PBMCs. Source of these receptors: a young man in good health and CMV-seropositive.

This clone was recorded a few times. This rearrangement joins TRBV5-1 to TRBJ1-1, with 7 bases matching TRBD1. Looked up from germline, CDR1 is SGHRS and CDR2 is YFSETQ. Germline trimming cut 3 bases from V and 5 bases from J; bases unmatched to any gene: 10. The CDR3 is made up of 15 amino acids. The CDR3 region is CASSSVRGQMTEAFF. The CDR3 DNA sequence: TGCGCCAGCAGCTCGGTCCGGGGACAGATGACTGAAGCTTTCTTT. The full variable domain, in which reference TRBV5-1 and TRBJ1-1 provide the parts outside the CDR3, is KAGVTQTPRYLIKTRGQQVTLSCSPISGHRSVSWYQQTPGQGLQFLFEYFSETQRNKGNFPGRFSGRQFSNSRSEMNVSTLELGDSALYLCASSSVRGQMTEAFFGQGTRLTVV.

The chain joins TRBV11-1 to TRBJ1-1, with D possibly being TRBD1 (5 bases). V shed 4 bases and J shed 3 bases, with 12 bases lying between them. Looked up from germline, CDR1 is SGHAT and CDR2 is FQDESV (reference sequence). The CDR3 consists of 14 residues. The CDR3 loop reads CASSSWGRDTEAFF. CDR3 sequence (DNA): TGTGCCAGCAGCTCGTGGGGGAGGGACACTGAAGCTTTCTTT.

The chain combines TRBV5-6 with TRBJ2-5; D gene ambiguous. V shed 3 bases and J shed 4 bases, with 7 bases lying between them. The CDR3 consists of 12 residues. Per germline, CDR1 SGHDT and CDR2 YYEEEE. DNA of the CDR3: TGTGCCAGCAGCTCCAATTCAGAGACCCAGTACTTC. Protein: CASSSNSETQYF.

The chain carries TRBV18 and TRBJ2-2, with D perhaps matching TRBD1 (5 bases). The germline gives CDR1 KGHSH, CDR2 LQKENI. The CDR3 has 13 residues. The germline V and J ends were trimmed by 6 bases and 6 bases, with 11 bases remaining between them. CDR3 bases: TGTGCCAGCTCTGGACATCCTGCCGGGGAGCTGTTTTTT. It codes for CASSGHPAGELFF. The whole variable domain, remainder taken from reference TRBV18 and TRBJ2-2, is NAGVMQNPRHLVRRRGQEARLRCSPMKGHSHVYWYRQLPEEGLKFMVYLQKENIIDESGMPKERFSAEFPKEGPSILRIQQVVRGDSAAYFCASSGHPAGELFFGEGSRLTVL.

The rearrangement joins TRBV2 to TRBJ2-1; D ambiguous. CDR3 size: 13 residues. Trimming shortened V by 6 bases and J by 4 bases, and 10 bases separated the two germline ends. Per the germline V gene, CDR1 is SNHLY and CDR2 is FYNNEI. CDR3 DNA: TGTGCCAGCAGCGAGTCACTATACAATGAGCAGTTCTTC. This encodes CASSESLYNEQFF.

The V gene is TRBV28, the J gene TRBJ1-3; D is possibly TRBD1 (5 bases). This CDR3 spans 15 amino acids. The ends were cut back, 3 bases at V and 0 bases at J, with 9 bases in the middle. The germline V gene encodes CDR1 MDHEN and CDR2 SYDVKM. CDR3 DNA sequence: TGTGCCAGCAGTTTTGGGGGGTACTCTGGAAACACCATATATTTT. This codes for CASSFGGYSGNTIYF.

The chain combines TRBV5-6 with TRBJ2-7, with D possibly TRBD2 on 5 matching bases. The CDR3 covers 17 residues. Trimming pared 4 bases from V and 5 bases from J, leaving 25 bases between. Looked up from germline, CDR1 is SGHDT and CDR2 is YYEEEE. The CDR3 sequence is CASSGARAAASQDEQYV. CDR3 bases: TGTGCCAGCAGCGGCGCCCGGGCGGCGGCTAGCCAAGACGAGCAGTACGTC.